Listed below are T cell receptor beta chains from one sample, sequenced in a study of human T cells and chemical hapten exposure. TCRdb used MiXCR to reprocess the RACE reads, holding one entry per CDR3 protein. The data contain some 78,000 distinct CDR3 sequences, 7% to 9% of them singletons. The source material was whole blood. All receptors derive from a male donor in good health. Some clones in this sample may be carry-over from other donors' samples. Both conserved end residues are part of each CDR3. The D gene is left open where the match is weak. Size tells how often a clone was seen (once, few, many) or the class of an expanded clone, and some rows leave it out.

D gene: TRBD1; V gene: TRBV6-1; clone size: -; J gene: TRBJ2-7; CDR3 DNA: TGTGCCACTACGGGACAGGGTACGCGCTACGAGCAGTACTTC; CDR3 protein: CATTGQGTRYEQYF
D gene: TRBD2; V gene: TRBV12-3/TRBV12-4; clone size: -; J gene: TRBJ2-7; CDR3 DNA: TGTGCCAGCAGTCTAGCGGGAGGGGGCCGGGAGCAGTACTTC; CDR3 protein: CASSLAGGGREQYF
D gene: TRBD2; V gene: TRBV10-3; clone size: -; J gene: TRBJ2-3; CDR3 DNA: TGTGCCATCAGTGGGACTAGCGGGAGAGGGGCGGATACGCAGTATTTT; CDR3 protein: CAISGTSGRGADTQYF
D gene: TRBD2; V gene: TRBV6-4; clone size: many; J gene: TRBJ2-5; CDR3 DNA: TGTGCCAGCAGTGCCGGGACTAGCGGGGCTGAGACCCAGTACTTC; CDR3 protein: CASSAGTSGAETQYF
D gene: -; V gene: TRBV10-1; clone size: many; J gene: TRBJ2-1; CDR3 DNA: TGCGCCAGCAACTCAGGGAGCGATGAGCAGTTCTTC; CDR3 protein: CASNSGSDEQFF
D gene: TRBD2; V gene: TRBV29-1; clone size: few; J gene: TRBJ2-3; CDR3 DNA: TGCAGCGTGAGGACTAGCGGGAGAGATACGCAGTATTTT; CDR3 protein: CSVRTSGRDTQYF
D gene: -; V gene: TRBV29-1; clone size: many; J gene: TRBJ2-7; CDR3 DNA: TGCAGCGTTTTATTGGGGGAGCAGTACTTC; CDR3 protein: CSVLLGEQYF
D gene: -; V gene: TRBV20-1; clone size: many; J gene: TRBJ2-2; CDR3 DNA: TGCAGTGCTAGAGACCCCGACTTTGGGAACACCGGGGAGCTGTTTTTT; CDR3 protein: CSARDPDFGNTGELFF
D gene: -; V gene: TRBV18; clone size: many; J gene: TRBJ2-5; CDR3 DNA: TGTGCCAGCTCACCCACACCTCCACTAGTCCAAGAGACCCAGTACTTC; CDR3 protein: CASSPTPPLVQETQYF
D gene: -; V gene: TRBV20-1; clone size: -; J gene: TRBJ2-5; CDR3 DNA: TGCAGTGCAGGACCGACCCAGTACTTC; CDR3 protein: CSAGPTQYF
D gene: TRBD1; V gene: TRBV12-3/TRBV12-4; clone size: few; J gene: TRBJ2-7; CDR3 DNA: TGTGCCAGCAGCCCGGGACCGGGACAGATGGAGCAGTACTTC; CDR3 protein: CASSPGPGQMEQYF
D gene: TRBD2; V gene: TRBV9; clone size: few; J gene: TRBJ2-3; CDR3 DNA: TGTGCCAGCAGCGGGGGACTAGCGTCCGATACGCAGTATTTT; CDR3 protein: CASSGGLASDTQYF
D gene: -; V gene: TRBV12-3/TRBV12-4; clone size: few; J gene: TRBJ2-7; CDR3 DNA: TGTGCCAGCAGTCCCCGGCCAGGTCCAAGCTCCTACGAGCAGTACTTC; CDR3 protein: CASSPRPGPSSYEQYF
D gene: -; V gene: TRBV29-1; clone size: -; J gene: TRBJ2-7; CDR3 DNA: TGCAGCGCAGGGGAGGGGGATTCCTACGAGCAGTACTTC; CDR3 protein: CSAGEGDSYEQYF
D gene: TRBD1; V gene: TRBV29-1; clone size: -; J gene: TRBJ1-1; CDR3 DNA: TGCAGCGTTGAAGCTGACGGGACAGGGGAAGCTTTCTTT; CDR3 protein: CSVEADGTGEAFF
D gene: -; V gene: TRBV7-9; clone size: -; J gene: TRBJ1-4; CDR3 DNA: TGTGACAGCAGAGGATCGGGGCGAGACGAAAAACTGTTTTTT; CDR3 protein: CDSRGSGRDEKLFF
D gene: TRBD1; V gene: TRBV19; clone size: -; J gene: TRBJ1-3; CDR3 DNA: TGTGCCAGTAGTGTCCAAGCGGGACAGTTCTCTGGAAACACCATATATTTT; CDR3 protein: CASSVQAGQFSGNTIYF
D gene: TRBD1; V gene: TRBV10-3; clone size: few; J gene: TRBJ2-5; CDR3 DNA: TGTGCCATCGCACAGGGGGCAGGAGAGACCCAGTACTTC; CDR3 protein: CAIAQGAGETQYF
D gene: -; V gene: TRBV4-1; clone size: -; J gene: TRBJ1-2; CDR3 DNA: TGCGCCAGCAGCCAGGTCTTGGTGGCAGGGCCCTCCCGGTATGGCTACACCTTC; CDR3 protein: CASSQVLVAGPSRYGYTF
D gene: -; V gene: TRBV20-1; clone size: -; J gene: TRBJ2-7; CDR3 DNA: TGCAGTGCTTTCGACGGGCTCGGCTCCTACGAGCAGTACTTC; CDR3 protein: CSAFDGLGSYEQYF
D gene: -; V gene: TRBV21-1; clone size: -; J gene: TRBJ2-4; CDR3 DNA: TGTGCCAGCAGCAAAGCGCTTTTGTTTGTTTGGTGGTCCAAAAACATTCAGTACTTC; CDR3 protein: CASSKALLFVWWSKNIQYF
D gene: -; V gene: TRBV7-7; clone size: -; J gene: TRBJ2-3; CDR3 DNA: TGTGCCAGCAGCTTAGGACATCCAGATACGCAGTATTTT; CDR3 protein: CASSLGHPDTQYF
D gene: -; V gene: TRBV11-2; clone size: few; J gene: TRBJ1-3; CDR3 DNA: TGTGCCAGCTCCCGGGACGTAACGGGAGACACCATATATTTT; CDR3 protein: CASSRDVTGDTIYF
D gene: -; V gene: TRBV4-3; clone size: -; J gene: TRBJ2-1; CDR3 DNA: TGCGCCAGCAGCCCGAGGAACATGCGGGACAAACCCGTACAGTACAATGAGCAGTTCTTC; CDR3 protein: CASSPRNMRDKPVQYNEQFF
D gene: TRBD1; V gene: TRBV5-1; clone size: -; J gene: TRBJ1-6; CDR3 DNA: TGCGCCAGCAGCCCGAATACAGGGGAAGGATCACCCCTCCACTTT; CDR3 protein: CASSPNTGEGSPLHF
D gene: TRBD1; V gene: TRBV20-1; clone size: many; J gene: TRBJ2-7; CDR3 DNA: TGCAGTGCTTACAGGGGGACGGGCTACGAGCAGTACTTC; CDR3 protein: CSAYRGTGYEQYF
D gene: -; V gene: TRBV7-3; clone size: many; J gene: TRBJ1-1; CDR3 DNA: TGTGCCAGCAGCGTCCAGGGAGACACTGAAGCTTTCTTT; CDR3 protein: CASSVQGDTEAFF
D gene: -; V gene: TRBV29-1; clone size: few; J gene: TRBJ2-7; CDR3 DNA: TGCAGCGCCCGCCCTCTGAGCTCCTACGAGCAGTACTTC; CDR3 protein: CSARPLSSYEQYF
D gene: TRBD1; V gene: TRBV20-1; clone size: -; J gene: TRBJ1-5; CDR3 DNA: TGCAGTGCCAAGACAGGGTTTCAGCCCCAGCATTTT; CDR3 protein: CSAKTGFQPQHF
D gene: -; V gene: TRBV6-5; clone size: few; J gene: TRBJ1-5; CDR3 DNA: TGTGCCAGCAGTTTAGGTATAAATCAGCCCCAGCATTTT; CDR3 protein: CASSLGINQPQHF
D gene: -; V gene: TRBV4-1; clone size: -; J gene: TRBJ1-2; CDR3 DNA: TGCGCCAGCAGCTACTCTGACAATTACTTTAACTATGGCTACACCTTC; CDR3 protein: CASSYSDNYFNYGYTF
D gene: -; V gene: TRBV7-9; clone size: -; J gene: TRBJ1-1; CDR3 DNA: TGTGCCAGCAGCTTAGTGGCCGGAGGGGGGCCGAACACTGAAGCTTTCTTT; CDR3 protein: CASSLVAGGGPNTEAFF
D gene: -; V gene: TRBV5-1; clone size: few; J gene: TRBJ1-4; CDR3 DNA: TGCGCCAGCAGCTTGGTCGGCAGTCCAAATGAAAAACTGTTTTTT; CDR3 protein: CASSLVGSPNEKLFF
D gene: TRBD2; V gene: TRBV2; clone size: few; J gene: TRBJ2-3; CDR3 DNA: TGTGCCAGCAGTGTCCCCATTGGTAGCGGGGGGTCAGATACGCAGTATTTT; CDR3 protein: CASSVPIGSGGSDTQYF
D gene: -; V gene: TRBV7-2; clone size: -; J gene: TRBJ2-3; CDR3 DNA: TGTGCCAGCAGCGCCAATAGTGACACAGATACGCAGTATTTT; CDR3 protein: CASSANSDTDTQYF
D gene: TRBD1; V gene: TRBV3-1; clone size: few; J gene: TRBJ1-2; CDR3 DNA: TGTGCCAGCAGCCAAGAAGGGGGCGAGGCGCCCGCTAATCGCTACACCTTC; CDR3 protein: CASSQEGGEAPANRYTF
D gene: TRBD2; V gene: TRBV9; clone size: many; J gene: TRBJ2-3; CDR3 DNA: TGTGCCAGCACTAGCGGGGGCAACACAGATACGCAGTATTTT; CDR3 protein: CASTSGGNTDTQYF
D gene: -; V gene: TRBV29-1; clone size: many; J gene: TRBJ2-2; CDR3 DNA: TGCAGCGTTGAAGATGGGTTCGGGGAGCTGTTTTTT; CDR3 protein: CSVEDGFGELFF
D gene: TRBD2; V gene: TRBV20-1; clone size: -; J gene: TRBJ2-6; CDR3 DNA: TGCAGTGCAAGGACTAGCGGGCCCAGCTCTGGGGCCAACGTCCTGACTTTC; CDR3 protein: CSARTSGPSSGANVLTF
D gene: -; V gene: TRBV7-9; clone size: -; J gene: TRBJ1-1; CDR3 DNA: TGTGCCAGCAGCCCAGGGGACTCGGCTGAAGCTTTCTTT; CDR3 protein: CASSPGDSAEAFF
D gene: TRBD1; V gene: TRBV12-3/TRBV12-4; clone size: many; J gene: TRBJ2-2; CDR3 DNA: TGTGCCAGCAGGAGCCCCCACAGGGGCAACACCGGGGAGCTGTTTTTT; CDR3 protein: CASRSPHRGNTGELFF
D gene: -; V gene: TRBV7-9; clone size: few; J gene: TRBJ2-5; CDR3 DNA: TGTGCCAGCAGGGTCGCGGCCCAAGAGACCCAGTACTTC; CDR3 protein: CASRVAAQETQYF
D gene: -; V gene: TRBV19; clone size: few; J gene: TRBJ1-5; CDR3 DNA: TGTGCCAGTAGTATAGAGACAGCGATCGGCAATCAGCCCCAGCATTTT; CDR3 protein: CASSIETAIGNQPQHF
D gene: TRBD2; V gene: TRBV12-3/TRBV12-4; clone size: once; J gene: TRBJ2-1; CDR3 DNA: TGTGCCAGCAGTGGTGAGCGGGAGGGCTACAATGAGCAGTTCTTC; CDR3 protein: CASSGEREGYNEQFF
D gene: TRBD2; V gene: TRBV3-1; clone size: many; J gene: TRBJ2-1; CDR3 DNA: TGTGCCAGCAGCCAAGATTCACTAGCGGGAGTTAATGAGCAGTTCTTC; CDR3 protein: CASSQDSLAGVNEQFF
D gene: -; V gene: TRBV5-4; clone size: few; J gene: TRBJ1-3; CDR3 DNA: TGTGCCAGCAGCTTCTCGGGGGGGGACACCATATATTTT; CDR3 protein: CASSFSGGDTIYF
D gene: -; V gene: TRBV6-2/TRBV6-3; clone size: -; J gene: TRBJ2-3; CDR3 DNA: TGTGCCAGCAGCGGACTCTTCAGCCTCACAGATACGCAGTATTTT; CDR3 protein: CASSGLFSLTDTQYF
D gene: -; V gene: TRBV5-1; clone size: -; J gene: TRBJ1-1; CDR3 DNA: TGCGCCAGCAGCTCAGAGGGAAACACTGAAGCTTTCTTT; CDR3 protein: CASSSEGNTEAFF
D gene: TRBD1; V gene: TRBV7-9; clone size: few; J gene: TRBJ2-1; CDR3 DNA: TGTGCCAGCAGCATCGGACAGGGGGAGTCCTACAATGAGCAGTTCTTC; CDR3 protein: CASSIGQGESYNEQFF
D gene: -; V gene: TRBV12-3/TRBV12-4; clone size: -; J gene: TRBJ1-1; CDR3 DNA: TGTGCCAGCAGTTTTGGAGACACTGAAGCTTTCTTT; CDR3 protein: CASSFGDTEAFF
D gene: -; V gene: TRBV13; clone size: few; J gene: TRBJ2-1; CDR3 DNA: TGTGCCAGCAGCACCCCCGCAGGGGGGGTCGATGAGCAGTTCTTC; CDR3 protein: CASSTPAGGVDEQFF
D gene: -; V gene: TRBV12-3/TRBV12-4; clone size: few; J gene: TRBJ1-3; CDR3 DNA: TGTGCCAGCAGCCCTGGGACTTCTGGAAACACCATATATTTT; CDR3 protein: CASSPGTSGNTIYF
D gene: -; V gene: TRBV6-5; clone size: few; J gene: TRBJ2-1; CDR3 DNA: TGTGCCAGCAGTTACTCGATCCCGGGCGTCGGGGATGAGCAGTTCTTC; CDR3 protein: CASSYSIPGVGDEQFF
D gene: TRBD2; V gene: TRBV6-6; clone size: -; J gene: TRBJ2-7; CDR3 DNA: TGTTCCAGCAGTTACTCGGCTAGCGGAACCTACGAGCAGTACTTC; CDR3 protein: CSSSYSASGTYEQYF
D gene: TRBD1; V gene: TRBV29-1; clone size: many; J gene: TRBJ2-7; CDR3 DNA: TGCAGCGCCCGGGACAGTGATTTAGAGCAGTACTTC; CDR3 protein: CSARDSDLEQYF
D gene: -; V gene: TRBV27; clone size: few; J gene: TRBJ2-5; CDR3 DNA: TGTTCGGTATCGCCCCGGGACGGAGTTGAGACCCAGTACTTC; CDR3 protein: CSVSPRDGVETQYF
D gene: TRBD1; V gene: TRBV14; clone size: -; J gene: TRBJ1-5; CDR3 DNA: TGTGCCAGCAGTCGAACAGGGGAACAGCCCCAGCATTTT; CDR3 protein: CASSRTGEQPQHF
D gene: -; V gene: TRBV12-3/TRBV12-4; clone size: few; J gene: TRBJ2-7; CDR3 DNA: TGTGCCAGCAGCTTCGGGACTCAAATCTACGAGCAGTACTTC; CDR3 protein: CASSFGTQIYEQYF
D gene: -; V gene: TRBV7-2; clone size: many; J gene: TRBJ2-2; CDR3 DNA: TGTGCCAGCAGCTTACCCATGCTAGGGGGAAGGACCGGGGAGCTGTTTTTT; CDR3 protein: CASSLPMLGGRTGELFF
D gene: -; V gene: TRBV6-2/TRBV6-3; clone size: many; J gene: TRBJ1-1; CDR3 DNA: TGTGCCAGCCGAGACAGTTACACTGAAGCTTTCTTT; CDR3 protein: CASRDSYTEAFF